These 12 T cell receptor beta chains came from one sample sequenced in a study of shared clonotypes between healthy human individuals. Data came from immunoSEQ multiplex PCR; TCRdb stores just in-frame clones and leaves some out. The data hold about 490,000 clones, with about 72% observed a single time. What was sequenced was PBMCs. These TCRs come from a woman between 40 and 55 years old in good health. Some clones in this sample may be carry-over from other donors' samples.

The J gene is TRBJ2-1, the V gene TRBV15; 11 nucleotides match TRBD2. Trimming cost V 4 bases and J 4 bases; bases outside gene matches: 9. CDR1 is LNHNV and CDR2 is YYDKDF in the germline V gene (reference sequence). The CDR3 consists of 17 residues. The DNA for the CDR3 is TGTGCCACCAGCAACGGCCTGACTAGCGGGAAGTACAATGAGCAGTTCTTC. As protein: CATSNGLTSGKYNEQFF. The full variable domain, completed using reference TRBV15 and TRBJ2-1, is DAMVIQNPRYQVTQFGKPVTLSCSQTLNHNVMYWYQQKSSQAPKLLFHYYDKDFNNEADTPDNFQSRRPNTSFCFLDIRSPGLGDTAMYLCATSNGLTSGKYNEQFFGPGTRLTVL.

The genes are TRBV11-2 and TRBJ2-7; D might be TRBD1 (6 bases). The germline V and J ends were trimmed by 5 bases and 2 bases, with 16 bases remaining between them. The CDR3 is made up of 15 amino acids. CDR1 and CDR2 from the germline V gene are SGHAT and FQNNGV. The CDR3: CASSPEARGPYEQYF. CDR3 DNA sequence: TGTGCCAGCAGCCCCGAGGCCAGGGGCCCCTACGAGCAGTACTTC.

This sequence joins TRBV6-1 and TRBJ1-1, with D unresolved. V lost 1 base to trimming and J lost 8 bases, with 11 bases between them. From germline, CDR1 is MNHNS and CDR2 SASEGT. This CDR3 comprises 13 residues. The CDR3 DNA is TGTGCCAGCAGTGAAGGGGTGGGCAGAGAAGCTTTCTTT. Translated, it gives CASSEGVGREAFF.

The genes are TRBV11-2 and TRBJ1-4; tentatively, D is TRBD1 (6 bases). Between the trimmed V and J ends, which lost 3 bases and 8 bases, there was a span of 16 bases. The CDR3 extends over 15 amino acids. Germline loops: CDR1 SGHAT, CDR2 FQNNGV. Here the CDR3 reads CASSFNVGGPEKLFF. DNA for the CDR3: TGTGCCAGCAGCTTCAATGTCGGGGGCCCCGAAAAACTGTTTTTT.

In this sample, this clone turned up many times. The V gene is TRBV28, the J gene TRBJ2-7; TRBD1 matches 12 bases. V lost 6 bases and J lost 5; bases outside the gene matches: 8. This CDR3 is 15 amino acids long. Germline CDR1 and CDR2: MDHEN and SYDVKM. The CDR3: CASSPMGQGAHEQYF. The CDR3 coding sequence is TGTGCCAGCAGCCCCATGGGACAGGGGGCCCACGAGCAGTACTTC.

The rearrangement uses TRBV2 and TRBJ2-2; tentatively, D is TRBD2 (5 bases). V lost 8 bases to trimming and J lost 4 bases, with 11 bases between them. The CDR3 runs to 13 residues. Germline lookup yields CDR1 SNHLY and CDR2 FYNNEI. The CDR3 region is CASGLGGTGELFF. The CDR3, as DNA: TGTGCCAGCGGACTCGGAGGCACCGGGGAGCTGTTTTTT.

The rearrangement links TRBV28 to TRBJ2-7; 7 bases are shared with TRBD2. This CDR3 has 14 amino acids. J was trimmed by 4 bases and V by 6 bases; bases with no gene match: 9. In germline, CDR1 is MDHEN, CDR2 SYDVKM. The CDR3 is CASRPSGEGYEQYF. The CDR3 region has the DNA TGTGCCAGCAGACCTAGCGGAGAGGGTTACGAGCAGTACTTC.

The rearrangement joins TRBV7-6 to TRBJ1-4; D is unresolved. With 1 base removed from V and 4 bases from J, the gap between germline ends came to 10 bases. This CDR3 has 15 amino acids. Germline CDR1 is SGHVS and CDR2 is FNYEAQ. CDR3 nucleotide sequence: TGTGCCAGCAGCTTAGGTTTTGGATATAATGAAAAACTGTTTTTT. It specifies CASSLGFGYNEKLFF.

This chain uses TRBV11-2 with TRBJ2-4; 12 bases map to TRBD2. Per the germline V gene, CDR1 is SGHAT and CDR2 is FQNNGV. V lost 5 bases and J lost 6; bases outside the gene matches: 5. The CDR3 runs 15 residues. The CDR3 sequence: CASSRLAGETNIQYF. In DNA, the CDR3 is TGTGCCAGCAGCCGACTAGCGGGAGAAACAAACATTCAGTACTTC. The full variable domain, in which reference TRBV11-2 and TRBJ2-4 provide the parts outside the CDR3, is EAGVAQSPRYKIIEKRQSVAFWCNPISGHATLYWYQQILGQGPKLLIQFQNNGVVDDSQLPKDRFSAERLKGVDSTLKIQPAKLEDSAVYLCASSRLAGETNIQYFGAGTRLSVL.

V and J are TRBV5-1 and TRBJ1-2; D call uncertain. The CDR3 length is 13 residues. CDR1 SGHRS and CDR2 YFSETQ come from the germline V gene. The germline V and J ends were trimmed by 5 bases and 1 base, with 9 bases remaining between them. CDR3 loop: CASRRQNNYGYTF. The CDR3 DNA reads as TGCGCCAGCAGGAGGCAGAATAACTATGGCTACACCTTC.

To note about this clone: Just one base apart from a much larger clone, this may be a read error. The chain employs TRBV30 and TRBJ1-2; D call uncertain. The CDR3 runs to 13 residues. Germline CDR1 reads GTSNPN; CDR2 reads SVGIG (reference sequence). The CDR3 region has the DNA TGTGCCTGGATTGGGAGTCCTAACTATGGCCACACCTTC. Its translation is CAWIGSPNYGHTF.

This chain joins TRBV28 and TRBJ2-3; TRBD2 aligns across 16 bases. Germline trimming cut 6 bases from V and 3 bases from J; bases unmatched to any gene: 9. The length of the CDR3 is 18 residues. Per the germline V gene, CDR1 is MDHEN and CDR2 is SYDVKM. CDR3 DNA: TGTGCCAGCAGATCCATGGGACTAGCGGGAGGGCTGACAGATACGCAGTATTTT. This gives the protein CASRSMGLAGGLTDTQYF.